Shown below are 7 T cell receptor beta chains from a single sample sequenced in a study of low-dose radiotherapy and immunotherapy resistance in tumors. Sample time point: after trial treatment. Sample treatment: LDRT plus nivolumab, ipilimumab, low-dose cyclophosphamide and aspirin (RACIN trial). Alpha and beta chains were covered, as first-strand cDNA relied on TRAV- and TRBV-specific primers. TCR amplification involved approximately 20 PCR cycles with a constant-region primer and V-primer adapter. TCRdb reanalysed the reads using MiXCR and keeps one entry per CDR3 protein. The table includes 50,000 or so distinct CDR3 sequences, around a quarter detected once. The starting material was PBMCs, obtained after low-dose radiotherapy plus immunotherapy. These receptors were obtained from a male donor with prostate cancer.

The gene calls are TRBV20-1 and TRBJ1-1; 7 nucleotides agree with TRBD1. CDR1 DFQATT and CDR2 SNEGSKA come from the germline V gene (reference sequence). The length of the CDR3 is 15 residues. The ends lost 3 bases at V and 5 bases at J; junction bases unmatched: 12. The CDR3 bases are TGCAGTGCTAGGGGGCAACAGGGGTCGATGACTGAAGCTTTCTTT. Its protein product is CSARGQQGSMTEAFF.

The sample holds many counts of this clonotype. V and J are TRBV7-9 and TRBJ2-7, with TRBD2 matching 8 bases. CDR1 is SEHNR and CDR2 is FQNEAQ in the germline V gene (reference sequence). V trimming: 0 bases; J trimming: 2 bases; junction bases outside the gene matches: 9. The CDR3 extends over 17 amino acids. CDR3 loop: CASSLASGGTRPYEQYF. CDR3 coding DNA: TGTGCCAGCAGCTTAGCTTCGGGAGGGACCCGACCCTACGAGCAGTACTTC.

This clonotype was seen repeatedly, ten times or more. The V and J genes are TRBV19 and TRBJ2-2, with 12 bases aligning to TRBD1. J was trimmed by 4 bases and V by 5 bases; bases with no gene match: 5. Germline V gives CDR1 LNHDA, CDR2 SQIVND (reference sequence). The length of the CDR3 is 16 residues. The CDR3 loop is CASSSGQGAGTGELFF. The CDR3 region has the DNA TGTGCCAGTAGTTCGGGACAGGGGGCAGGCACCGGGGAGCTGTTTTTT. The whole variable domain, remainder taken from reference TRBV19 and TRBJ2-2, is DGGITQSPKYLFRKEGQNVTLSCEQNLNHDAMYWYRQDPGQGLRLIYYSQIVNDFQKGDIAEGYSVSREKKESFPLTVTSAQKNPTAFYLCASSSGQGAGTGELFFGEGSRLTVL.

This clonotype was observed many times. Here the CDR3 DNA reads TGTGCCAGCAGTCCGGGACGGTTAATATACAATGAGCAGTTCTTC. This codes for CASSPGRLIYNEQFF. V and J are TRBV12-3 or TRBV12-4 and TRBJ2-1; D tentatively fits TRBD1 or TRBD2 (5 bases each). The length of the CDR3 is 15 residues. Trimming pared 5 bases from V and 4 bases from J, leaving 15 bases between.

This clonotype was found many times. The V gene is TRBV5-1, the J gene TRBJ2-3; no definite D call. The CDR3 runs 13 residues. Between the trimmed V and J ends, which lost 0 bases and 5 bases, there was a span of 7 bases. The germline gives CDR1 SGHRS, CDR2 YFSETQ. The CDR3 DNA reads as TGCGCCAGCAGCTTGGGCAGTCAAGATACGCAGTATTTT. Protein product: CASSLGSQDTQYF.

This clonotype was seen more than once but under ten times. The chain carries TRBV5-4 and TRBJ2-1; D remains ambiguous. Trimming removed 2 bases at V and 9 bases at J, with 12 bases between. From germline, CDR1 is SGHNT and CDR2 YYREEE (reference sequence). CDR3 length: 13 residues. The CDR3 nucleotides are TGTGCCAGCAGCTTTGGTAGACTTAGTGAGCAGTTCTTC. Protein product: CASSFGRLSEQFF.

This clonotype was seen at least ten times. V and J are TRBV4-1 and TRBJ2-5; D unclear. The length of the CDR3 is 15 residues. Trimming shortened V by 3 bases and J by 2 bases, and 13 bases separated the two germline ends. The germline CDR1 and CDR2 sequences are MGHRA and YSYEKL. CDR3 sequence (DNA): TGCGCCAGCAGCCACCAACAGAGAAGGCAAGAGACCCAGTACTTC. Amino acids: CASSHQQRRQETQYF.